This TCR beta chain was documented in a study of regulatory T cells in long-lasting Graves disease. Both iRepertoire HTBI primers and Arm-PCR of CDR3 regions were used to build the TCR beta libraries. TCRdb reprocessed the multiplex PCR reads with MiXCR, giving one entry per CDR3 protein. The table has about 460,000 distinct CDR3 sequences, roughly 15% seen once; the top ten hold approximately 15%. The V and J ends lost 5 bases and 3 bases respectively, with 19 bases between them. The CDR3 length is 15 residues. Germline V gives CDR1 DFQATT, CDR2 SNEGSKA (reference sequence). The time point: newly diagnosed GD, antithyroid drugs for less than 3 months. PBMC RNA was the source of the TCR library. Separately, the same data were catalogued under a study of T cells in Graves' hyperthyroidism and ophthalmopathy. That study adds: Expanded thyroid clonotypes (above 0.001) were mostly also found in blood. Prediction of ophthalmopathy progression came a median roughly 7.1 months pre-onset.

V and J are TRBV20-1 and TRBJ1-1, with a weak D call TRBD1 (5 bases). The sequencing used peripheral blood mononuclear cells (PBMCs), collected at new diagnosis, from a patient treated with antithyroid drugs. This TCR came from a woman aged 45 to 65 with Graves disease. CDR3 nucleotide sequence: TGCAGTGCTCCCTCCGGCCAAGAGGGGTACACTGAAGCTTTCTTT. The encoded protein is CSAPSGQEGYTEAFF.